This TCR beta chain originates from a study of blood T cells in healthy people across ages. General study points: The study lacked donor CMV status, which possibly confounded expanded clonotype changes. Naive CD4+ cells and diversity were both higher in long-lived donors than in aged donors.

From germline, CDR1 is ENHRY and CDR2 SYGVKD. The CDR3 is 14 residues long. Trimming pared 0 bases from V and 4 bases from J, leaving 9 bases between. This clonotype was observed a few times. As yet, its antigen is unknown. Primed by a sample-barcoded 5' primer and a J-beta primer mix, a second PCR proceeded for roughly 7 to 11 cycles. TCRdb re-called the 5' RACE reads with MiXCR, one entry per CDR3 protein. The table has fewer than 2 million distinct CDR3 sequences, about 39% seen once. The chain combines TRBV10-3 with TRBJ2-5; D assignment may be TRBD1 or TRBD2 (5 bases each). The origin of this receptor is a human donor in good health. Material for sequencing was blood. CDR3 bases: TGTGCCATCAGTGAGTCGAATGGGGGAGAGACCCAGTACTTC. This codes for CAISESNGGETQYF.